The clone carrying this TCR beta chain was counted between two and nine times. Its target is not known. The data were taken from a study of metastatic and nonmetastatic thyroid tumors. Study in general: For malignant and benign thyroid patients, tumor or nodule tissue and blood were the sources whose repertoires were compared. General study results and limits: Reported TCR beta diversity, measured in blood and tumor, was significantly higher for malignant thyroid tumors than for benign nodules.

No treatment of any kind had been given to any patient before thyroid surgery. TCRdb ran MiXCR on the PCR reads. The sample lists tens of thousands of clones, 20% to 25% occurring once. This receptor was identified in a female donor with papillary thyroid cancer or a benign thyroid nodule (not recorded which). Some clones in this sample may be carry-over from other donors' samples. Material for sequencing was blood.

CDR3 in amino acids: CASSDASGSTDTQYF. The CDR3 DNA reads TGTGCCAGCAGTGATGCTAGCGGTAGCACAGATACGCAGTATTTT. The chain uses TRBV6-4 and TRBJ2-3, with 7 bases identical to TRBD2. This CDR3 region has 15 residues. The J segment lost 0 bases and the V segment lost 3 bases, leaving 3 bases of the junction unmatched. Germline lookup yields CDR1 MRHNA and CDR2 SNTAGT.